These 24 T cell receptor beta chains share one sample of origin, sequenced in a study of blood T cell repertoires in COVID-19. Libraries were prepared by immunoSEQ multiplex PCR; TCRdb keeps only in-frame clonotypes and omits some of them. The sample shows around 100,000 clones, around four fifths of them seen only once. The sequenced sample consisted of peripheral blood. These receptors all come from a woman in her 70s with acute or convalescent COVID-19.

V gene TRBV18 combines with J gene TRBJ1-2, with TRBD1 matching 10 bases. Per germline, CDR1 KGHSH and CDR2 LQKENI. The CDR3 loop spans 14 amino acids. V shed 0 bases, J shed 12 bases, and the junction held 7 bases outside the gene matches. DNA for the CDR3: TGTGCCAGCTCACCACCAGCAGACAGGGGGCTCCACACCTTC. Translation: CASSPPADRGLHTF.

This chain uses TRBV15 with TRBJ2-3; 13 bases match TRBD2. CDR1 LNHNV and CDR2 YYDKDF come from the germline V gene (reference sequence). The CDR3 spans 18 residues. After removal of 4 bases from V and 2 bases from J, the junction contained 9 bases not matched to a gene. The CDR3 nucleotides are TGTGCCACCAGCACACCATATGGACTAGCGGGGGACACAGATACGCAGTATTTT. Translating gives CATSTPYGLAGDTDTQYF. Looking up the rest from reference TRBV15 and TRBJ2-3 gives the full variable domain: DAMVIQNPRYQVTQFGKPVTLSCSQTLNHNVMYWYQQKSSQAPKLLFHYYDKDFNNEADTPDNFQSRRPNTSFCFLDIRSPGLGDTAMYLCATSTPYGLAGDTDTQYFGPGTRLTVL.

This clone was seen only a few times. The V and J genes are TRBV7-9 and TRBJ1-3; no reliable D call. Trimming removed 6 bases at V and 2 bases at J, with 11 bases between. CDR1 is SEHNR and CDR2 is FQNEAQ in the germline V gene (reference sequence). This CDR3 spans 14 amino acids. The CDR3 DNA reads TGTGCCAGCAGGTCGGGAGTAGCTGGAAACACCATATATTTT. Translated, it gives CASRSGVAGNTIYF. Variable domain in full (rest from reference TRBV7-9 and TRBJ1-3): DTGVSQNPRHKITKRGQNVTFRCDPISEHNRLYWYRQTLGQGPEFLTYFQNEAQLEKSRLLSDRFSAERPKGSFSTLEIQRTEQGDSAMYLCASRSGVAGNTIYFGEGSWLTVV.

This clone occurred a few times. V is TRBV5-8 and J is TRBJ1-2; 10 nucleotides agree with TRBD1. The J segment lost 3 bases and the V segment lost 0 bases, leaving 2 bases of the junction unmatched. Germline loops: CDR1 SGHTS, CDR2 YDEGEE. The CDR3 is 15 residues long. The CDR3 loop is CASSLGQGAYYGYTF. The CDR3 nucleotides are TGTGCCAGCAGCTTGGGACAGGGGGCCTACTATGGCTACACCTTC.

V gene TRBV10-3 combines with J gene TRBJ1-2, with a possible D match to TRBD1 (6 bases). The CDR3 is made up of 14 amino acids. Trimming took off 6 bases at V and 8 bases at J, with 19 bases between the two ends. The germline CDR1 and CDR2 sequences are ENHRY and SYGVKD. In nucleotides, the CDR3 is TGTGCCATCAGGGAGACTGGGGGGGCAGGAGGCTACACCTTC. Protein: CAIRETGGAGGYTF.

The chain couples TRBV2 to TRBJ1-6; perhaps TRBD1 as D (6 bases). The CDR3 totals 14 residues. With 5 bases removed from V and 8 bases from J, the gap between germline ends came to 13 bases. Germline lookup yields CDR1 SNHLY and CDR2 FYNNEI. CDR3 loop: CASSLQGGDSPLHF. CDR3 DNA sequence: TGTGCCAGCAGTCTACAGGGTGGAGATTCACCCCTCCACTTT.

CDR3 loop: CASSQTASTGTGNEKLFF. The CDR3 DNA reads TGCGCCAGCAGCCAAACCGCAAGTACCGGGACAGGAAATGAAAAACTGTTTTTT. The chain uses TRBV4-1 and TRBJ1-4; 8 bases are shared with TRBD1. The CDR3 sequence is 18 residues long. Germline CDR1 and CDR2: MGHRA and YSYEKL. V lost 2 bases to trimming and J lost 5 bases; unmatched junction nucleotides: 13.

The gene calls are TRBV19 and TRBJ1-3; 7 bases align to TRBD1. With V trimmed by 10 bases and J by 0 bases, 9 bases remained unmatched. The germline gives CDR1 LNHDA, CDR2 SQIVND (reference sequence). This CDR3 is built from 15 residues. CDR3 in amino acids: CATFTGDSSGNTIYF. The DNA for the CDR3 is TGTGCCACCTTTACAGGGGACAGCTCTGGAAACACCATATATTTT.

This clone has just one count. The CDR3 is CASSPNRGNTIYF. CDR3 nucleotides: TGTGCCAGCTCACCAAACAGAGGAAACACCATATATTTT. The chain employs TRBV18 and TRBJ1-3; unclear D gene. The CDR3 is 13 amino acids. Per the germline V gene, CDR1 is KGHSH and CDR2 is LQKENI. V was clipped by 2 bases and J by 4 bases, with 6 bases between them.

This sequence joins TRBV11-3 and TRBJ1-1; possible D gene TRBD1, 5 bases. The germline V gene encodes CDR1 SGHNT and CDR2 YENEEA. V lost 1 base and J 3 bases, leaving 12 bases between the germline ends. This CDR3 region has 15 residues. The CDR3 bases are TGTGCCAGCAGCTTAGGGAACGGGGGGGACACTGAAGCTTTCTTT. Translation: CASSLGNGGDTEAFF.

The rearrangement joins TRBV7-2 to TRBJ2-2; 11 bases fit TRBD2. V shed 3 bases, J shed 7 bases, and the junction held 7 bases outside the gene matches. This CDR3 contains 16 residues. Looked up from germline, CDR1 is SGHTA and CDR2 is FQGNSA. As DNA, the CDR3 is TGTGCCAGCAGCTTTCTAGCGGGGGGCTTAGTCGGGGAGCTGTTTTTT. Encoded protein: CASSFLAGGLVGELFF.

V usage is TRBV6-5 and J usage is TRBJ1-4, with 8 nucleotides matching TRBD1. The CDR3 length is 14 residues. Germline lookup yields CDR1 MNHEY and CDR2 SVGAGI. J lost 8 bases, V lost 6 bases, and 8 bases had no gene match. CDR3 in amino acids: CASSRETGEEKLFF. CDR3 sequence (DNA): TGTGCCAGCAGCCGGGAGACAGGGGAGGAAAAACTGTTTTTT.

The V gene is TRBV19, the J gene TRBJ1-3; D gene uncertain. V was clipped by 6 bases and J by 2 bases, with 14 bases between them. Per the germline V gene, CDR1 is LNHDA and CDR2 is SQIVND (reference sequence). CDR3 length: 15 residues. CDR3 sequence (DNA): TGTGCCAGTAGGATCGGGTGGGAGCCTGGAAACACCATATATTTT. This sequence encodes CASRIGWEPGNTIYF.

The chain carries TRBV3-1 (or the pseudogene TRBV3-2) and TRBJ1-1, with D possibly TRBD1 on 5 matching bases. The CDR3 sequence is 13 residues long. The V gene lost 1 base and the J gene lost 11 bases, with 14 bases spanning the gap. In germline, CDR1 is LGHDT, CDR2 YNNKEL (reference sequence). The CDR3 nucleotides read TGTGCCAGCAGCCAAGGGATGAGACAGAGCGCTTTCTTT. This encodes CASSQGMRQSAFF.

The genes are TRBV28 and TRBJ1-2; 9 bases are shared with TRBD1. This CDR3 contains 14 residues. Germline loops: CDR1 MDHEN, CDR2 SYDVKM. With 8 bases clipped from V and 3 bases from J, the junction kept 7 bases outside the gene matches. This CDR3 reads CASGGQGWDYGYTF. The CDR3 DNA sequence: TGTGCCAGCGGTGGACAGGGGTGGGACTATGGCTACACCTTC.

The CDR3: CASSVHTGQGRTEAFF. For the CDR3, the DNA is TGTGCCAGCAGCGTGCACACGGGACAGGGAAGAACTGAAGCTTTCTTT. The V call is TRBV9, the J call TRBJ1-1, with 9 bases fitting TRBD1. From germline, CDR1 is SGDLS and CDR2 YYNGEE. J gave up 5 bases and V 2 bases, and 10 bases lay outside the gene matches. This CDR3 has 16 amino acids.

This clone occurred a few times. The gene calls are TRBV4-2 and TRBJ1-1, with 10 bases that match TRBD1. CDR3 length: 17 amino acids. CDR1 and CDR2 (germline): LGHNA, YNFKEQ. V gave up 3 bases and J gave up 0 bases; unmatched junction bases: 7. The CDR3 nucleotides read TGTGCCAGCAGCCAGGCTGGGACAGGGGCGATGAACACTGAAGCTTTCTTT. Residues: CASSQAGTGAMNTEAFF.

This chain uses TRBV6-5 with TRBJ1-1; no reliable D call. This CDR3 is built from 12 residues. Germline V gene lookup returns CDR1 MNHEY and CDR2 SVGAGI. The V end was cut by 6 bases, the J end by 0 bases, with 5 bases between. The CDR3 sequence: CASRELNTEAFF. In DNA form, the CDR3 reads TGTGCCAGCAGAGAGTTGAACACTGAAGCTTTCTTT.

The chain joins TRBV7-3 to TRBJ2-1, with 7 bases matching TRBD2. This CDR3 has 14 amino acids. V lost 6 bases and J lost 7; bases outside the gene matches: 9. The germline CDR1 and CDR2 sequences are SGHTA and FQGTGA. The CDR3 loop reads CASSAGGGVNEQFF. The CDR3 DNA sequence: TGTGCCAGCAGTGCGGGCGGGGGTGTGAATGAGCAGTTCTTC.

A few counts support this clone. The chain joins TRBV6-2 or TRBV6-3 to TRBJ1-6; 8 positions match TRBD1. V shed 5 bases and J 8 bases; nucleotides not matched to a gene: 5. Germline lookup yields CDR1 MNHEY and CDR2 SVGEGT. This CDR3 contains 14 residues. The CDR3 region is CASSDRGTDSPLHF. The CDR3 DNA reads TGTGCCAGCAGTGACAGGGGTACTGATTCACCCCTCCACTTT.

The V gene is TRBV5-4, the J gene TRBJ1-4; D might be TRBD1 (5 bases). V dropped 9 bases and J dropped 10 bases, with 13 bases sitting between them. Germline V gene sequence: CDR1 SGHNT, CDR2 YYREEE (reference sequence). The CDR3 extends over 11 amino acids. The CDR3 bases are TGTGCCACACAGGAGAGTGGAAAACTGTTTTTT. Translated, it gives CATQESGKLFF.

The chain combines TRBV9 with TRBJ2-3; TRBD1 matches 8 bases. The CDR3 spans 16 residues. V shed 3 bases, J shed 0 bases, and the junction held 6 bases outside the gene matches. CDR1 is SGDLS, CDR2 YYNGEE, per germline. CDR3 sequence: CASSAGTGFSTDTQYF. CDR3 DNA sequence: TGTGCCAGCAGCGCCGGGACAGGTTTTAGCACAGATACGCAGTATTTT.

The chain joins TRBV5-5 to TRBJ1-1; a possible D gene is TRBD1 (6 bases). The CDR3 totals 14 residues. V shed 1 base and J shed 0 bases, with 7 bases lying between them. CDR1 is SGHKS, CDR2 YYEKEE, per germline (reference sequence). In DNA, the CDR3 is TGTGCCAGCAGCTTGCAGGGGATGAACACTGAAGCTTTCTTT. Residues: CASSLQGMNTEAFF.

V is TRBV12-3 or TRBV12-4 and J is TRBJ1-5, with D unresolved. The CDR3 extends over 12 amino acids. Trimming pared 5 bases from V and 5 bases from J, leaving 7 bases between. In DNA, the CDR3 is TGTGCCAGCAGTCGCGGGGATCAGCCCCAGCATTTT. This encodes CASSRGDQPQHF.